This T cell receptor beta chain was sequenced for a study of T cell responses to AZD1222 COVID-19 vaccine. Across the whole study: Second-dose intervals near 4 or 12 weeks were combined. Overall study results and limits: An increase in Spike-specific TCR breadth and depth was observed after two AZD1222 doses.

This CDR3 is built from 18 residues. The germline CDR1 and CDR2 sequences are SGDLS and YYNGEE. J gave up 5 bases and V 1 base, and 13 bases lay outside the gene matches. This clone was seen a few times. Its target is not known. Using immunoSEQ multiplex PCR, the repertoire was profiled, and TCRdb retains in-frame clones only, with some absent. The sample contains some 110,000 clones, 80% to 90% of which appear only once. This chain joins TRBV9 and TRBJ2-2; 8 positions agree with TRBD2. This specimen consisted of peripheral blood, obtained on day 0 of AZD1222 vaccination. The clonotype originates from an adult in good health. The CDR3 sequence: CASSVTRNGRAGTGELFF. For the CDR3, the DNA is TGTGCCAGCAGCGTAACACGAAACGGGAGGGCCGGAACCGGGGAGCTGTTTTTT.